This T cell receptor (beta chain) appears in the sequencing data of a study of shared clonotypes between healthy human individuals. The germline gives CDR1 SGHKS, CDR2 YYEKEE (reference sequence). V lost 4 bases and J 3 bases, leaving 8 bases between the germline ends. The length of the CDR3 is 13 residues. Findings of the study overall: An effect of sequencing depth on clonotype sharing among donors was expected. Estimated richness values were generally larger in naive subsets than in memory subsets.

There were no recent acute infections or vaccinations among the donors, who were healthy HIV-negative adults. Assay used: immunoSEQ multiplex PCR; TCRdb lists only in-frame clones, some missing. The table shows 2,500,000 or so clones, with 92% occurring only once. In the case of this clone: Antigen unknown.

V is TRBV5-5 and J is TRBJ1-5; no clear D. This sequence originates from a man aged 18 to 30 in good health. Some clones in this sample may be carry-over from other donors' samples. Sequencing input: naive CD4+ T cells from PBMCs. The sample's subset: CD45RA+ positively selected. As DNA, the CDR3 is TGTGCCAGCAGCCTAGTTGACAATCAGCCCCAGCATTTT. Its protein is CASSLVDNQPQHF.